This T cell receptor beta chain emerged from a study of blood T cell repertoires in COVID-19 (dated by TCRdb to 2018 to 2020). With respect to the entire study: Samples covering the acute and convalescent phases of COVID-19 were provided by collaborators in the United States, Italy and Spain. Sample metadata almost always included a de-identified subject ID, COVID-19 status, age in years and sex. The prospective study material was composed of cDNA or gDNA derived from T cells, B-cell-depleted T cells, or PBMCs. A freely available public database, intended as a resource for researchers studying the immune response to SARS-CoV-2, is where the repertoires were released. Samples came from the ongoing ImmuneRACE study (first 160 participants) plus 1,254 subjects from 6 global collaborators. The dataset comprised deeply sampled blood TCRbeta repertoires from subjects exposed to, actively infected with, or recovered from COVID-19. Where available, HLA class I and class II types were taken from metadata supplied by the sample provider and were not determined by assay-based typing. Points the paper makes about the study in general: Clinical and demographic metadata were provided uncurated, with the amount varying by source and participant.

Taken from cysteine to phenylalanine, the CDR3 has 14 residues. This entry keeps only the CDR3 DNA: 42 bases, framed from base 1. The CDR1 and CDR2 encoded by the germline V gene are SGHVS and FQNEAQ. Here V drops 5 bases and J drops 2 bases, and the junction holds 6 bases not matched to any gene. In the prospective study, participants were about 18 to 100 years old, resided in fewer than 25 geographic areas of the United States, and were enrolled through a virtual design. To assign participants to cohorts, the prospective study relied on clinical history that participants themselves reported in a screening survey and a study questionnaire. Each participant in the prospective study had whole blood, serum and a nasopharyngeal or oropharyngeal swab collected by mobile phlebotomists. Participants in the prospective study had the option to provide additional blood draws and questionnaires over a roughly two-month period. Before DNA extraction, blood samples from the prospective study were shipped at room temperature or frozen.

TCRbeta CDR3 regions were amplified from genomic DNA by means of the immunoSEQ Assay, a bias-controlled multiplex PCR. The source study handled its data this way. Nucleated cell counts per sample were estimated from amplification of reference gene primers within the assay. To quantify the absolute abundance of each unique TCRbeta CDR3 rearrangement, sequence reads were collapsed and filtered. Productive Simpson clonality was computed per sample as the square root of Simpson's diversity index over productive rearrangements. Sourced from immuneACCESS, this table was stored by TCRdb with only in-frame sequences that have V and J called. A share of the clones is absent; for the studies checked, an unresolved V gene accounts for under half, and the remainder has no known explanation. V, J and clone size are taken as reported in that table, and D and trimming were inferred from the DNA itself. This sample comprises 270,000 or so clones, just over 90% of them detected only once. Jointly, the top ten make up over 2% of the sample.

Concerning this clone: No antigen is known for it. No qualities accompany the bases; no much larger clone lies one base away.

The chain is assembled from TRBV7-8 and TRBJ2-7; a stretch of 7 junction bases matches TRBD2. The sequenced sample was PBMCs or T cells enriched from blood (not recorded which). The sequence came from a woman between 40 and 55 years old with acute COVID-19. The CDR3 region: CASSPKGGPYEQYF. The nucleotides are TGTGCCAGCAGCCCTAAGGGAGGGCCCTACGAGCAGTACTTC.